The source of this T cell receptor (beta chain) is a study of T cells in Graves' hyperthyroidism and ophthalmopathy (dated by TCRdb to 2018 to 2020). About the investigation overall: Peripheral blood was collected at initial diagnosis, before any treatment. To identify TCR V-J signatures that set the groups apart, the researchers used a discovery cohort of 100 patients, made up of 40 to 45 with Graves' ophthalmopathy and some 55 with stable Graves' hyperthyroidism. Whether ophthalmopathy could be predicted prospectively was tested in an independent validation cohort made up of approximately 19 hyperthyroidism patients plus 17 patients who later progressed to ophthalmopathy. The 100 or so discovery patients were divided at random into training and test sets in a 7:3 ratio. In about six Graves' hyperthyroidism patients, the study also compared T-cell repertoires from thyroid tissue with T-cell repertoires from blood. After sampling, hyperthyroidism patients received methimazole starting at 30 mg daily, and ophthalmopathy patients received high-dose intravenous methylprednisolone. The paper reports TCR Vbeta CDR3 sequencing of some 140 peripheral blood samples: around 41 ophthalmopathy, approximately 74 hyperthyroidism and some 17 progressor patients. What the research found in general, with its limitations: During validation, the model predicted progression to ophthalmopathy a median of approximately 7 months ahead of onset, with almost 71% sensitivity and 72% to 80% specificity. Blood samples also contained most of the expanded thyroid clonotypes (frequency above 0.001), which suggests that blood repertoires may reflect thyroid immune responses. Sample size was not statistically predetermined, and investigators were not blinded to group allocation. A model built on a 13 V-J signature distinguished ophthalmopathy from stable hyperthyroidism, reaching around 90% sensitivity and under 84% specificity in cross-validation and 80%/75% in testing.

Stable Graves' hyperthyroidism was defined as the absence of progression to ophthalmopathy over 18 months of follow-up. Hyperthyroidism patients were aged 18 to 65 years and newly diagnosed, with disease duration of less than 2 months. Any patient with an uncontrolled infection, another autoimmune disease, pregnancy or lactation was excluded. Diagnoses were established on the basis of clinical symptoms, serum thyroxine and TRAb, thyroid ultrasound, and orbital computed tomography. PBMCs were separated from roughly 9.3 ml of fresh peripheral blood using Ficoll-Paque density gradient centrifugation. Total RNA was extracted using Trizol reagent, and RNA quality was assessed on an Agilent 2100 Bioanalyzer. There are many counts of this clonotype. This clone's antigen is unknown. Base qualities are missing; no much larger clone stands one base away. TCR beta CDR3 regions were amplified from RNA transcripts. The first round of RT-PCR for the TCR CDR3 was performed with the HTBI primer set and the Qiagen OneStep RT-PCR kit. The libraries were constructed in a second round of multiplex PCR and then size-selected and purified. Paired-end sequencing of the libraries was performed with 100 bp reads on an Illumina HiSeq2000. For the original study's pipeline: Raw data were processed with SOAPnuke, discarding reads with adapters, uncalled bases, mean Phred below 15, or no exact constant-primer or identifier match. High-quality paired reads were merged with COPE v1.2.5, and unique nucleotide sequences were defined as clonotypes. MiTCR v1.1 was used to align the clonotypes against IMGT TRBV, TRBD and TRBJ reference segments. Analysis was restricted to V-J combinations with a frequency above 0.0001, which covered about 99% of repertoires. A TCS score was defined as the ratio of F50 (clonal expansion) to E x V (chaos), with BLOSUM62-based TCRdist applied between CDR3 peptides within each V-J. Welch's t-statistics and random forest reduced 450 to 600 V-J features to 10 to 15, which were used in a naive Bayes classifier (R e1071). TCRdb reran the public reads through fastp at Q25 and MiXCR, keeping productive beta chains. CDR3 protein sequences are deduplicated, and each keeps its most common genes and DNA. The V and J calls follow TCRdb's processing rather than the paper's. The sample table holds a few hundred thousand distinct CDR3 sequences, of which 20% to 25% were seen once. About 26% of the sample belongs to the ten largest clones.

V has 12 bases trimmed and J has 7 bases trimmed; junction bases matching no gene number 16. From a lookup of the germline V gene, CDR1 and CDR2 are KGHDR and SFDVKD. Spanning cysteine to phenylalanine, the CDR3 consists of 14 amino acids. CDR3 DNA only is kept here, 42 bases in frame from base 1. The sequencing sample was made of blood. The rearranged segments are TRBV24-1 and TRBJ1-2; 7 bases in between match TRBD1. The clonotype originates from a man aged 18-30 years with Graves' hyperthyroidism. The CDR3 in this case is CAPPFWLGGSGYTF. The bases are TGTGCCCCCCCGTTTTGGTTAGGGGGCTCTGGCTACACCTTC.